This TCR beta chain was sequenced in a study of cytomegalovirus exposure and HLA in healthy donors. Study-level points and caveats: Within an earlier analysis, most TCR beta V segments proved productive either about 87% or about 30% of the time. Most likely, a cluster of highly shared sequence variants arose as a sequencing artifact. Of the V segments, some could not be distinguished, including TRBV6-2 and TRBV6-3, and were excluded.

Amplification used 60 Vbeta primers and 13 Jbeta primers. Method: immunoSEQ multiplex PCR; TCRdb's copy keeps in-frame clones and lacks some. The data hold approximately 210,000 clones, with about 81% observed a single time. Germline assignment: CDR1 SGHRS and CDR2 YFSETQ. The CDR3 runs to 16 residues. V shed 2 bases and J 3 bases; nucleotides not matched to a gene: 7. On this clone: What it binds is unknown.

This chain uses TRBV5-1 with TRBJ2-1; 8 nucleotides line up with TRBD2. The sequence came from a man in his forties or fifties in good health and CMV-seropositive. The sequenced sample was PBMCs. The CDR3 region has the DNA TGCGCCAGCAGCTTTCTGACCGGGACTAGCTACAATGAGCAGTTCTTC. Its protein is CASSFLTGTSYNEQFF.